A single sample gave rise to the 14 T cell receptor beta chains below, sequenced in a study of Graves' ophthalmopathy and Graves' hyperthyroidism. The study amplified TCR beta CDR3 regions using RNA transcripts. First-round RT-PCR employed HTBI primers, with a second-round multiplex PCR after it. A single record per CDR3 protein comes from TCRdb applying MiXCR to the multiplex PCR reads. Among some 350,000 distinct CDR3 sequences, roughly 15% were seen once, and the ten largest hold 2% to 2.5%. Sequenced input: peripheral blood. Receptors were obtained from an adult woman with stable Graves' hyperthyroidism.

This clonotype was observed many times. This may arise from a read error, as a much more abundant clone is one base away. This sequence joins TRBV12-3 or TRBV12-4 and TRBJ2-7; 7 nucleotides match TRBD2. The CDR3 has 14 residues. CDR3 sequence: CASTTTLGDYEQHF. The CDR3 DNA follows: TGTGCCAGCACCACCACATTGGGGGACTACGAGCAGCACTTC.

This clonotype has at least ten counts. Here the CDR3 reads CASSKPGTSDAGELFF. CDR3 bases: TGTGCCAGCAGTAAACCCGGGACCTCCGATGCCGGGGAGCTGTTTTTT. V gene TRBV6-2 or TRBV6-3 combines with J gene TRBJ2-2, with D perhaps TRBD1 or TRBD2 (5 bases each). This CDR3 has 16 amino acids. Trimming pared 5 bases from V and 6 bases from J, leaving 19 bases between. The V gene's germline CDR1 is MNHEY and CDR2 SVGEGT.

Comment on this clonotype: A much larger clone lies a single base off, so this may be a read error. The chain links TRBV2 to TRBJ2-2; D is perhaps TRBD1 (6 bases). Deletions cut 7 bases from V and 6 bases from J, with 12 bases between. The CDR3 sequence is 13 residues long. The germline gives CDR1 SNHLY, CDR2 FYNNEI. The CDR3 spells CASTGTWSGELFF. The CDR3 bases are TGTGCCAGCACCGGGACATGGTCCGGGGAGCTGTTTTTT. Using reference TRBV2 and TRBJ2-2 for the parts outside the CDR3, the full variable domain is EPEVTQTPSHQVTQMGQEVILRCVPISNHLYFYWYRQILGQKVEFLVSFYNNEISEKSEIFDDQFSVERPDGSNFTLKIRSTKLEDSAMYFCASTGTWSGELFFGEGSRLTVL.

This clonotype was detected a few times. The rearrangement links TRBV7-2 to TRBJ2-5; 11 positions match TRBD1. J lost 4 bases, V lost 5 bases, and 3 bases had no gene match. This CDR3 contains 14 residues. Germline V lookup: CDR1 SGHTA, CDR2 FQGNSA. Here the CDR3 DNA reads TGTGCCAGCAGCCGGGACAGGGGGTTAGAGACCCAGTACTTC. Encoded protein: CASSRDRGLETQYF.

This clonotype was detected many times. The J gene is TRBJ2-2, the V gene TRBV6-2 or TRBV6-3; D unresolved. Germline V gives CDR1 MNHEY, CDR2 SVGEGT. Trimming shortened V by 5 bases and J by 6 bases, and 7 bases separated the two germline ends. The CDR3 totals 12 residues. CDR3 in amino acids: CASSGRAGELFF. The CDR3 DNA sequence: TGTGCCAGCAGTGGTCGCGCCGGGGAGCTGTTTTTT.

V usage is TRBV6-4 and J usage is TRBJ2-5; the match to TRBD1 covers 9 bases. The CDR3 totals 15 residues. J lost 4 bases, V lost 6 bases, and 9 bases had no gene match. Germline CDR1 MRHNA, CDR2 SNTAGT. The CDR3 nucleotides are TGTGCCAGCAGAACCGGGACAGGGAAGGGAGAGACCCAGTACTTC. Its translation is CASRTGTGKGETQYF.

In this sample, this clonotype turned up many times. The chain combines TRBV20-1 with TRBJ2-3; weak D call: TRBD2 (5 bases). The CDR3 loop spans 14 amino acids. Trimming pared 3 bases from V and 0 bases from J, leaving 10 bases between. Germline V gene data show CDR1 as DFQATT and CDR2 as SNEGSKA (reference sequence). The CDR3 bases are TGCAGTGCTAGGGGAGCGGTGAGCACAGATACGCAGTATTTT. Its translation is CSARGAVSTDTQYF.

CDR3: CASPRRGEGGELFF. In DNA, the CDR3 is TGTGCCAGCCCGAGGCGGGGGGAAGGCGGGGAGCTGTTTTTT. The chain couples TRBV6-1 to TRBJ2-2; 8 bases are a match to TRBD2. The CDR3 is made up of 14 amino acids. Trimming cost V 8 bases and J 7 bases; bases outside gene matches: 9. Germline V gene sequence: CDR1 MNHNS, CDR2 SASEGT.

This clonotype was counted between two and nine times. The chain uses TRBV18 and TRBJ2-7; the match to TRBD1 covers 9 bases. The CDR3 contains 15 residues. V dropped 5 bases and J dropped 4; count of bases not matched to a gene: 9. CDR1 is KGHSH, CDR2 LQKENI, per germline. CDR3 in DNA: TGTGCCAGCTCATCTCGGACAGGGGATGGGTACGAGCAGTACTTC. Its translation is CASSSRTGDGYEQYF.

The chain is built from TRBV28 and TRBJ2-5; possibly TRBD1 for D (6 bases). Germline loops: CDR1 MDHEN, CDR2 SYDVKM. The CDR3 loop spans 15 amino acids. V shed 6 bases and J shed 0 bases, with 14 bases lying between them. CDR3 in amino acids: CASSLPGTNQETQYF. CDR3 nucleotide sequence: TGTGCCAGCAGCCTACCAGGGACAAACCAAGAGACCCAGTACTTC.

The CDR3, as DNA: TGTGCCAGCAGTAAGGGACAGGGGTGGGATTCTAACTATGGCTACACCTTC. Translated: CASSKGQGWDSNYGYTF. The V gene is TRBV12-3 or TRBV12-4, the J gene TRBJ1-2; 10 bases are shared with TRBD1. The ends lost 5 bases at V and 0 bases at J; junction bases unmatched: 9. This CDR3 comprises 17 residues.

The chain uses TRBV19 and TRBJ1-5, with D possibly being TRBD1 (6 bases). CDR1 and CDR2 from the germline V gene are LNHDA and SQIVND (reference sequence). V lost 11 bases and J 2 bases, leaving 13 bases between the germline ends. This CDR3 comprises 13 residues. The CDR3 here is CAVTGPGNQPQHF. In nucleotides, the CDR3 is TGTGCCGTAACAGGGCCGGGCAATCAGCCCCAGCATTTT.

The table lists this clonotype with many counts. CDR3 region: CASSYYSGNTIYF. For the CDR3, the DNA is TGTGCCAGCAGTTATTACTCTGGAAACACCATATATTTT. This sequence joins TRBV12-3 or TRBV12-4 and TRBJ1-3; D is undetermined. Trimming removed 4 bases from V and 0 bases from J, with 4 bases in between. CDR3 length: 13 residues.

J is TRBJ1-1 and V is TRBV7-3, with D maybe TRBD1 (6 bases). This CDR3 is built from 13 residues. Germline V gives CDR1 SGHTA, CDR2 FQGTGA. V dropped 3 bases and J dropped 5 bases, with 10 bases sitting between them. CDR3 region: CASSLKGQTEAFF. The CDR3 bases are TGTGCCAGCAGCTTGAAGGGACAAACTGAAGCTTTCTTT.